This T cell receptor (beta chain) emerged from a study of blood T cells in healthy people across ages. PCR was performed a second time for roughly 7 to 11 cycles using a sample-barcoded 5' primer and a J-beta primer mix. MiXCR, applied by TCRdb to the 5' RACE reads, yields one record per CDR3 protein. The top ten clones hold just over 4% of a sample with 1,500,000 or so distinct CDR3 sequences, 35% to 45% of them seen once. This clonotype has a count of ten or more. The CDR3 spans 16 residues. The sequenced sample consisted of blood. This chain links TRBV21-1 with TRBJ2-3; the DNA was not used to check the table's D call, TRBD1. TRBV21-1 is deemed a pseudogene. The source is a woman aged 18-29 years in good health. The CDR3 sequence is CASSKWAPIGTDTQYF. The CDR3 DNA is TGTGCCAGCAGCAAATGGGCGCCAATCGGCACAGATACGCAGTATTTT.